The source of this T cell receptor (beta chain) is a study of T cell responses to AZD1222 COVID-19 vaccine. Study-level results: The sample set comprised mostly white British donors with more females, and clonal diversity was possibly underestimated.

Some clones are missing from TCRdb's copy, which holds only in-frame ones; the method was immunoSEQ multiplex PCR. The table records about 93,000 clones, 75% to 90% of them present only once. Second-dose recipients at about 4 or about 12 weeks were treated as one pooled group. This clone has a single count. Its antigen is undetermined. Germline lookup yields CDR1 SQVTM and CDR2 ANQGSEA. V lost 5 bases and J lost 7, with 10 bases in between. The CDR3 runs 11 residues. The clonotype comes from an adult who received the AZD1222 COVID-19 vaccine. Sequencing used peripheral blood, obtained 28 days after the second AZD1222 dose. The chain carries TRBV29-1 and TRBJ2-3; D is ambiguous. CDR3 amino acids: CSVSPRYTQYF. In DNA form, the CDR3 reads TGCAGCGTTTCCCCCCGCTATACGCAGTATTTT.